The source of this TCR beta chain is a study of breast tumors, draining lymph nodes, adjacent tissues. This clonotype was counted ten times or more. The lymph nodes were axillary draining lymph nodes from breast cancer patients. Via MiXCR, TCRdb re-called the multiplex PCR reads, giving one row per CDR3 protein. The data contain fewer than 200,000 distinct CDR3 sequences, around a third of them singletons. The CDR3 consists of 14 residues. With 5 bases clipped from V and 6 bases from J, the junction kept 9 bases outside the gene matches. Germline lookup yields CDR1 SEHNR and CDR2 FQNEAQ (reference sequence).

The source is a female donor with breast cancer. Some clones in this sample may be carry-over from other donors' samples. The specimen sequenced was axillary lymph node tissue. V is TRBV7-9 and J is TRBJ2-7; 8 bases are shared with TRBD2. The CDR3: CASSPFGGTSEQYF. The DNA for the CDR3 is TGTGCCAGCAGCCCCTTTGGCGGGACTAGCGAGCAGTACTTC.